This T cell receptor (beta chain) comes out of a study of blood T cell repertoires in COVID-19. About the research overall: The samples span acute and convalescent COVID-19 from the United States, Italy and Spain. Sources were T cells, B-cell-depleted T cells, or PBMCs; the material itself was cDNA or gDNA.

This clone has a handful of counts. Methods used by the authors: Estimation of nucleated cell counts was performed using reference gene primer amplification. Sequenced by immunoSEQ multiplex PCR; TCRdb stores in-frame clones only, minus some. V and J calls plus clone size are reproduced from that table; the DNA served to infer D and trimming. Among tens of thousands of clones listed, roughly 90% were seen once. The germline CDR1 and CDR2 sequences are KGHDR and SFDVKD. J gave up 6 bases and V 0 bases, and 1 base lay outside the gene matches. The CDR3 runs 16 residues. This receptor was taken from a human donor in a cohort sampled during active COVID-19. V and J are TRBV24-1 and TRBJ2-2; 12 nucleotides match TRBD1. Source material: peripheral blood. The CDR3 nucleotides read TGTGCCACCAGTGATTTGGGGACAGGGGGCCCCGGGGAGCTGTTTTTT. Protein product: CATSDLGTGGPGELFF.